Listed here are 4 T cell receptor beta chains from one sample, sequenced in a study of blood T cells in healthy people across ages. A second PCR, run for roughly 7 to 11 cycles, used a sample-barcoded 5' primer plus a J-beta primer mix. TCRdb reprocessed the 5' RACE reads via MiXCR and lists one record per CDR3 protein. The sample includes 870,000 or so distinct CDR3 sequences, around 30% of them seen just once. Material for sequencing was blood. These receptors all stem from a woman of 80 years or more in good health.

Regarding this clonotype: This may be a read error, as it is one base from a much larger clone. This chain joins TRBV6-2 or TRBV6-3 and TRBJ2-5, with 7 positions matching TRBD1. The DNA matches TRBJ2-7 better at its end, which makes the J call doubtful. CDR1 is MNHEY and CDR2 is SVGEGT in the germline V gene. The CDR3 length is 17 residues. CDR3 sequence: CASSYSTGQGKSYEQYF. The CDR3 DNA reads TGTGCCAGCAGTTACTCGACAGGGCAGGGGAAGAGCTACGAGCAGTACTTC.

This sequence joins TRBV2 and TRBJ1-4; 7 positions match TRBD1. The CDR3 sequence is 14 residues long. J lost 4 bases, V lost 6 bases, and 5 bases had no gene match. Germline loops: CDR1 SNHLY, CDR2 FYNNEI. The chain's CDR3 is CASRGTAFNEKLFF. The CDR3 region has the DNA TGTGCCAGCAGGGGGACAGCCTTTAATGAAAAACTGTTTTTT.

V and J are TRBV27 and TRBJ1-5; the D is unclear. The CDR3 runs 13 residues. V lost 4 bases and J lost 5, with 9 bases in between. Germline CDR1 MNHEY, CDR2 SMNVEV (reference sequence). The chain's CDR3 is CASSWKSDQPQHF. The DNA of the CDR3 is TGTGCCAGCAGTTGGAAAAGCGATCAGCCCCAGCATTTT.

As concerns this clonotype: This may stem from a read error, because a much larger clone lies one nucleotide away. This chain connects TRBV6-1 to TRBJ2-4, with 7 bases aligning to TRBD1. The end of the DNA fits TRBJ2-7 better, so the J call may be wrong. The CDR3 contains 14 residues. Per germline, CDR1 MNHNS and CDR2 SASEGT. DNA for the CDR3: TGTGTCAGCAGTGCGCCGGGACAGAACTACGAGCAGTACTTC. It yields the protein CVSSAPGQNYEQYF.